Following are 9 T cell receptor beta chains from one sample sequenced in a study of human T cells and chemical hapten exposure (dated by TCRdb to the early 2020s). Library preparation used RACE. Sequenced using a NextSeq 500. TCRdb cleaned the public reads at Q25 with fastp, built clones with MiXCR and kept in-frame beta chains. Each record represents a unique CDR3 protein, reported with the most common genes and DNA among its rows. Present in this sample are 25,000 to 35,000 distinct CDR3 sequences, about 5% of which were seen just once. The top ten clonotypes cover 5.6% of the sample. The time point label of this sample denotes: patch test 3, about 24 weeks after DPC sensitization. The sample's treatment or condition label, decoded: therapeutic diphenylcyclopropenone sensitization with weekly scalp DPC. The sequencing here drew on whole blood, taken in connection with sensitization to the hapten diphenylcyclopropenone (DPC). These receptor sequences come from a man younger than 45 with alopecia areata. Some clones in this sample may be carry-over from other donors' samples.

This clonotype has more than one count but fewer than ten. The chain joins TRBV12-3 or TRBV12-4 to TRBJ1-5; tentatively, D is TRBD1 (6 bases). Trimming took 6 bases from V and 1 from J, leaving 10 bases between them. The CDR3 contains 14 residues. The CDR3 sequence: CASRLGGSNQPQHF. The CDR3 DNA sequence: TGTGCCAGCAGACTAGGGGGAAGCAATCAGCCCCAGCATTTT.

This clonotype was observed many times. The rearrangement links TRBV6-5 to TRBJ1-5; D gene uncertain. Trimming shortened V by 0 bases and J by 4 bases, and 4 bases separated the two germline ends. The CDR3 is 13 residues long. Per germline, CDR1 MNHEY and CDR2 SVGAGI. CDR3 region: CASSYSPNQPQHF. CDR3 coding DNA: TGTGCCAGCAGTTACTCTCCTAATCAGCCCCAGCATTTT.

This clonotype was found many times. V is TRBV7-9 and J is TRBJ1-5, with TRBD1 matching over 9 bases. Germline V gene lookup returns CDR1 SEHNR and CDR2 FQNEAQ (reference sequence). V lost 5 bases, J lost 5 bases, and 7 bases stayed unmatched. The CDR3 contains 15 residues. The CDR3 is CASSQDRGVHQPQHF. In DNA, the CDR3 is TGTGCCAGCAGCCAGGACAGGGGTGTGCATCAGCCCCAGCATTTT.

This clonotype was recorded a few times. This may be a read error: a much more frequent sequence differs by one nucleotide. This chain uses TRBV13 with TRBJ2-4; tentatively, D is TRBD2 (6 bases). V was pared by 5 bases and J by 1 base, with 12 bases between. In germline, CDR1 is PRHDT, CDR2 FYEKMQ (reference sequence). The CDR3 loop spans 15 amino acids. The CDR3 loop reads CASSRNSGAKNIQYF. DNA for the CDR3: TGTGCCAGCAGCAGGAATAGCGGCGCCAAAAACATTCAGTACTTC.

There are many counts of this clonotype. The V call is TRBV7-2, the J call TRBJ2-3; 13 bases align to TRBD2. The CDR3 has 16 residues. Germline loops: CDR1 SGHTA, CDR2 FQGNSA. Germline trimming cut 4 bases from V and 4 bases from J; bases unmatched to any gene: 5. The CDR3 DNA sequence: TGTGCCAGCAGCTCGCGACTAGCGGGAGGTTCAGATACGCAGTATTTT. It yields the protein CASSSRLAGGSDTQYF.

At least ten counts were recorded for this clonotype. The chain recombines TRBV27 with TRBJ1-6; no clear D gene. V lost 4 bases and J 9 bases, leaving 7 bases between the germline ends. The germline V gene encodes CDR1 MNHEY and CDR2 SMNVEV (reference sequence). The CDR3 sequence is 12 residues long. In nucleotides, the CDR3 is TGTGCCAGCAGTTCTACGGGTTCACCCCTCCACTTT. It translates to CASSSTGSPLHF.

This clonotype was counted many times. CDR3 region: CASTGWGAETQYF. In nucleotides, the CDR3 is TGTGCCAGCACCGGCTGGGGGGCAGAGACCCAGTACTTC. The rearrangement joins TRBV12-3 or TRBV12-4 to TRBJ2-5; perhaps D is TRBD1 or TRBD2 (6 bases each). The CDR3 is made up of 13 amino acids. V was cut by 7 bases and J by 4 bases, with 13 bases left in between.

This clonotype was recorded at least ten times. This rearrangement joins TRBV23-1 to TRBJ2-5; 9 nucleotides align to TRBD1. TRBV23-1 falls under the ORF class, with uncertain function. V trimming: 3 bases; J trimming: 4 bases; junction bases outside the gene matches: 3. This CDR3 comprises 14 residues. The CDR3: CASSHPGQGETQYF. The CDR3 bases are TGCGCCAGCAGTCATCCGGGACAGGGAGAGACCCAGTACTTC.

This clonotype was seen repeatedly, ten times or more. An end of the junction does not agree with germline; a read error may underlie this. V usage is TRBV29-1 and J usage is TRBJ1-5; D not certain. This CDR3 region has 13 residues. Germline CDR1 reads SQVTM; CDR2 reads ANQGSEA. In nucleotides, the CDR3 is TGCAGCGTTAAAGAAAATAGCAATCAGCCCCAGCATTTT. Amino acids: CSVKENSNQPQHF.